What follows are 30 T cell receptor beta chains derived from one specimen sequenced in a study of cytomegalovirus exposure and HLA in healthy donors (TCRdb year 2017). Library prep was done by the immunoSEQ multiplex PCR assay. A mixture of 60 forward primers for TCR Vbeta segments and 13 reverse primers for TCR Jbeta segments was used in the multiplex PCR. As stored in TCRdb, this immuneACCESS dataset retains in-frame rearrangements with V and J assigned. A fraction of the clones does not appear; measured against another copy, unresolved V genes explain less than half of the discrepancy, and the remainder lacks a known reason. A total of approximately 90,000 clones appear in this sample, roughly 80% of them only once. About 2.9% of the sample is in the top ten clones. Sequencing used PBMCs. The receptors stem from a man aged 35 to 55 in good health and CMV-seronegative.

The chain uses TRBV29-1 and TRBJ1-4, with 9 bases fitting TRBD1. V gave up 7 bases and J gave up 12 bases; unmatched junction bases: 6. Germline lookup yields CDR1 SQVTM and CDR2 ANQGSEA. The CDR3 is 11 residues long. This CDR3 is CSGKQGAELFF. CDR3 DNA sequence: TGCAGCGGGAAACAGGGGGCAGAACTGTTTTTT. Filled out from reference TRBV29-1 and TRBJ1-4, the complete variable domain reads SAVISQKPSRDICQRGTSLTIQCQVDSQVTMMFWYRQQPGQSLTLIATANQGSEATYESGFVIDKFPISRPNLTFSTLTVSNMSPEDSSIYLCSGKQGAELFFGSGTQLSVL.

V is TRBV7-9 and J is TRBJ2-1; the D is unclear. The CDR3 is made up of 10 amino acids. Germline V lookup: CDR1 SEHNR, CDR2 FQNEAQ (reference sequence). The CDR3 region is CGAGHNEQFF. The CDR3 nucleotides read TGTGGGGCTGGCCACAATGAGCAGTTCTTC.

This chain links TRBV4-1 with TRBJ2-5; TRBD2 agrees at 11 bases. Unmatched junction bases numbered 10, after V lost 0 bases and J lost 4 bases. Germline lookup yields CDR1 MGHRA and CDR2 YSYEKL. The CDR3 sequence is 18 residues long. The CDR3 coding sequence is TGCGCCAGCAGCCAAGAAGTTAGGGGACTAGCGGCGGGAGAGACCCAGTACTTC. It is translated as CASSQEVRGLAAGETQYF.

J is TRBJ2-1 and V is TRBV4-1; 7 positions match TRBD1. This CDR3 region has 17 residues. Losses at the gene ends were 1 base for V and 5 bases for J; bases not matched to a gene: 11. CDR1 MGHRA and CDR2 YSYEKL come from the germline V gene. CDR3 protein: CASSQGIIGTVNNEQFF. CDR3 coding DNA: TGCGCCAGCAGCCAAGGAATTATCGGGACAGTAAACAATGAGCAGTTCTTC.

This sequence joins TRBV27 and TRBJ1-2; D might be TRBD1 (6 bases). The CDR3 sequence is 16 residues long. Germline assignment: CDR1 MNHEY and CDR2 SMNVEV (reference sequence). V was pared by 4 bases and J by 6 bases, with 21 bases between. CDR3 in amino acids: CASSSPGQSVLNGYTF. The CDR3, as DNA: TGTGCCAGCAGTTCCCCCGGACAGTCGGTTTTAAATGGCTACACCTTC.

CDR3 protein: CASSPNTLATPTDTQYF. CDR3 DNA: TGCGCCAGCAGCCCGAATACCCTAGCAACCCCCACAGATACGCAGTATTTT. V is TRBV5-1 and J is TRBJ2-3; weak D call: TRBD2 (5 bases). In germline, CDR1 is SGHRS, CDR2 YFSETQ. This CDR3 comprises 17 residues. Trimming pared 4 bases from V and 2 bases from J, leaving 20 bases between.

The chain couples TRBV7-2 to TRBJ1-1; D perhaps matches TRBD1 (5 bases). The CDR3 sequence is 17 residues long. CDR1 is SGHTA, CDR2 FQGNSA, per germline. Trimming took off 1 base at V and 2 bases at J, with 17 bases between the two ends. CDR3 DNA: TGTGCCAGCAGCTTAGGTCAGACAGAATGGTTTAACACTGAAGCTTTCTTT. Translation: CASSLGQTEWFNTEAFF. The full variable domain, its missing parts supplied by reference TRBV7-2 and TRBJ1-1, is GAGVSQSPSNKVTEKGKDVELRCDPISGHTALYWYRQSLGQGLEFLIYFQGNSAPDKSGLPSDRFSAERTGGSVSTLTIQRTQQEDSAVYLCASSLGQTEWFNTEAFFGQGTRLTVV.

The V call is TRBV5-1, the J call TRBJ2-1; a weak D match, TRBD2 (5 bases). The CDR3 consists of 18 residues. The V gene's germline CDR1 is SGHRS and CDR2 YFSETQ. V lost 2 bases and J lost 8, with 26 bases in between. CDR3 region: CASSFTPGSLQNPDEQFF. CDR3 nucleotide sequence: TGCGCCAGCAGCTTCACTCCGGGGAGTCTCCAAAACCCCGATGAGCAGTTCTTC.

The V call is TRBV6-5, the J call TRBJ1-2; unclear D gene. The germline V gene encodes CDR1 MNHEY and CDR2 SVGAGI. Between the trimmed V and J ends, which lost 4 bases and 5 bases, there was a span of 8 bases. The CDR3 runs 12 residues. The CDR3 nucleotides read TGTGCCAGCAGTTTCGGGGAGTATGGCTACACCTTC. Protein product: CASSFGEYGYTF.

CDR3 nucleotides: TGTGCCAGCAGCCCTCGGGATAGCAATCAGCCCCAGCATTTT. It specifies CASSPRDSNQPQHF. V is TRBV4-2 and J is TRBJ1-5; no reliable D call. Per germline, CDR1 LGHNA and CDR2 YNFKEQ. The V end lost 4 bases, the J end lost 0 bases, and 7 bases lay between the germline ends. The CDR3 spans 14 residues.

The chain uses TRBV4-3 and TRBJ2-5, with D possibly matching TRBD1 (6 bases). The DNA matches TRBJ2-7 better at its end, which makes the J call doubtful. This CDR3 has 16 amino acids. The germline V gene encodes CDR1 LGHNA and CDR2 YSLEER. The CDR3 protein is CASSQENGDNSYEQYF. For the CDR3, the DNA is TGCGCCAGCAGCCAAGAAAACGGGGACAACTCCTACGAGCAGTACTTC.

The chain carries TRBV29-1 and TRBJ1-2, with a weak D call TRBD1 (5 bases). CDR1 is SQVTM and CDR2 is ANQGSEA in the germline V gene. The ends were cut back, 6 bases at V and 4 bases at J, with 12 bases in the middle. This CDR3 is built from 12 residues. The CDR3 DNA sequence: TGCAGCGTCGTGGGGGGTAGCTATGGCTACACCTTC. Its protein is CSVVGGSYGYTF.

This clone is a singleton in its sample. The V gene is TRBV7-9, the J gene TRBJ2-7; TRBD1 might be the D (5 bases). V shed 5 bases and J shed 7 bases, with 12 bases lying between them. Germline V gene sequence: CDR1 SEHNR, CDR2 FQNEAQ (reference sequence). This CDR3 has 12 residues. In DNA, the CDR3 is TGTGCCAGCAGCCAGGGTAGAGTTGAGCAGTACTTC. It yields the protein CASSQGRVEQYF.

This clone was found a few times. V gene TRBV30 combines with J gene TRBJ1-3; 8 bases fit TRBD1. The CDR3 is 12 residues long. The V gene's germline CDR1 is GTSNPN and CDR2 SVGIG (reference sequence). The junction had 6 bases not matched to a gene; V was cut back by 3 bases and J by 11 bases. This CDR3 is CAWRTGADPIYF. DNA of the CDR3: TGTGCCTGGAGGACAGGGGCCGATCCCATATATTTT.

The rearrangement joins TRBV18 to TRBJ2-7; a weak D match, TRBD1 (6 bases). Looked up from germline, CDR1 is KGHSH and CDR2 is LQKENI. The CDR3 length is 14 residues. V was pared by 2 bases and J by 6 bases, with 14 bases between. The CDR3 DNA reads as TGTGCCAGCTCACCAGGGACAATCGTGGGCGAGCAGTACTTC. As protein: CASSPGTIVGEQYF.

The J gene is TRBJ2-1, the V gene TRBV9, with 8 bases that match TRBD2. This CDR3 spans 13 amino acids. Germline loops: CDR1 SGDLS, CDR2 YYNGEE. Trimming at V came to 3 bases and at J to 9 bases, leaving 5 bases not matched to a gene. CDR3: CASSAGAGGEQFF. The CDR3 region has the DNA TGTGCCAGCAGCGCTGGGGCGGGGGGTGAGCAGTTCTTC.

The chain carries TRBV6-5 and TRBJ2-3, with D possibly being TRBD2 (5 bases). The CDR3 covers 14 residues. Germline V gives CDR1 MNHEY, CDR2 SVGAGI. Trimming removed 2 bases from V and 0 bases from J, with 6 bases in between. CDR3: CASSYSGSTDTQYF. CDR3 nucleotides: TGTGCCAGCAGTTACAGCGGTAGCACAGATACGCAGTATTTT.

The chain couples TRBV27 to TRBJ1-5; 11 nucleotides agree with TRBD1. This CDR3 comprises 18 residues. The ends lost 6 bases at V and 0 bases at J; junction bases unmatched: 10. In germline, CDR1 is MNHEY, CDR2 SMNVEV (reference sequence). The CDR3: CASSAGTGGLSSNQPQHF. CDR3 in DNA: TGTGCCAGCAGCGCCGGGACAGGGGGTTTATCTAGCAATCAGCCCCAGCATTTT.

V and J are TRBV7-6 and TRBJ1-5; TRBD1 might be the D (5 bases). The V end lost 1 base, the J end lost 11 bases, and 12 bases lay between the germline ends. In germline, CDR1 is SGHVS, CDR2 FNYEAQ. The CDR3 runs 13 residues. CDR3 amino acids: CASSLEEGLAQHF. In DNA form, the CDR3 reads TGTGCCAGCAGCTTAGAGGAGGGACTAGCCCAGCATTTT.

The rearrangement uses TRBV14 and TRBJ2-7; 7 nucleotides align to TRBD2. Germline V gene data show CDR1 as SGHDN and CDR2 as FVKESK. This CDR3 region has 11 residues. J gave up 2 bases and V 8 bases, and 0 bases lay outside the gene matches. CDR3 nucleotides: TGTGCCAGCGGGGGGGCCTACGAGCAGTACTTC. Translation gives CASGGAYEQYF.

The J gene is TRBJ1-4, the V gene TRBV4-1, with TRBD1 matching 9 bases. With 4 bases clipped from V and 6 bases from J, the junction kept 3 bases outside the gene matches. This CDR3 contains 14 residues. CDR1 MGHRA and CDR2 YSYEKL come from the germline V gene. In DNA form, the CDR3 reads TGCGCCAGCAGCCGAGGGGACAGGGATGAAAAACTGTTTTTT. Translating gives CASSRGDRDEKLFF.

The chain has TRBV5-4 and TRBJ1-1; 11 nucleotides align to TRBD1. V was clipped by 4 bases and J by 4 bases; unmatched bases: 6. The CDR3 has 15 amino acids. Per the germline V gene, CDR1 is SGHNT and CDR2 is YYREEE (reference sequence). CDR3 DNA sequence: TGTGCCAGCAGCGGACAGGGGGCGAGAGGCACTGAAGCTTTCTTT. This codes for CASSGQGARGTEAFF.

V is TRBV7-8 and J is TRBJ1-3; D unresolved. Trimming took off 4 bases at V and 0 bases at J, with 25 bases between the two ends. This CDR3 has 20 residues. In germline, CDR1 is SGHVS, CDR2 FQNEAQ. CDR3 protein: CASSSGRRISTGSSGNTIYF. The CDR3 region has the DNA TGTGCCAGCAGCTCCGGGCGGCGGATTAGCACCGGGAGCTCTGGAAACACCATATATTTT.

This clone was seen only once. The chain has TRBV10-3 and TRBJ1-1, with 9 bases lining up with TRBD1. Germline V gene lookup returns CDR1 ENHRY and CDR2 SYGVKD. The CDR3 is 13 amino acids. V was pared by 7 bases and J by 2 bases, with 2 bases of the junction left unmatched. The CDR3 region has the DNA TGTGCCATCAACAGGGGGCAAAACACTGAAGCTTTCTTT. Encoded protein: CAINRGQNTEAFF.

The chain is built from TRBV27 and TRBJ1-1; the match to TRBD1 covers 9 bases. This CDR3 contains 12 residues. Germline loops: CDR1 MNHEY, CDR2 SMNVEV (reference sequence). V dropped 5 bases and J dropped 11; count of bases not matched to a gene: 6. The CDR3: CASSPRQGVAFF. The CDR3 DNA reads TGTGCCAGCAGTCCAAGACAGGGGGTGGCTTTCTTT.

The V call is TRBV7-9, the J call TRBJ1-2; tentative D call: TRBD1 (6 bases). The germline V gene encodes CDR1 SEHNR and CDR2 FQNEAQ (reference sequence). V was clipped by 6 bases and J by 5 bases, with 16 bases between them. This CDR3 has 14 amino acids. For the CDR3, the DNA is TGTGCCAGCAGTCTACCGGGACACCCGTATGGCTACACCTTC. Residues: CASSLPGHPYGYTF.

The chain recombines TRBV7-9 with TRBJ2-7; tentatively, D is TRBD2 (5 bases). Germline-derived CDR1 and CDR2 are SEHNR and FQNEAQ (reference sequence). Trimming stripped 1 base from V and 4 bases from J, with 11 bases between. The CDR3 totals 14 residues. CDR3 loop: CASSLDAGLYEQYF. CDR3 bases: TGTGCCAGCAGCTTAGATGCGGGTTTGTACGAGCAGTACTTC.

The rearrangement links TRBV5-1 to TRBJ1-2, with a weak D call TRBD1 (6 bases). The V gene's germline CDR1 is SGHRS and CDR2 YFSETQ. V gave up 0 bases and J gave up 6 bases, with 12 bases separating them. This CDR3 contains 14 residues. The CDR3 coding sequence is TGCGCCAGCAGCTTGGGCGGGGGGCGAGATGGCTACACCTTC. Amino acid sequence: CASSLGGGRDGYTF. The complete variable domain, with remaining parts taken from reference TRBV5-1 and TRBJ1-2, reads KAGVTQTPRYLIKTRGQQVTLSCSPISGHRSVSWYQQTPGQGLQFLFEYFSETQRNKGNFPGRFSGRQFSNSRSEMNVSTLELGDSALYLCASSLGGGRDGYTFGSGTRLTVV.

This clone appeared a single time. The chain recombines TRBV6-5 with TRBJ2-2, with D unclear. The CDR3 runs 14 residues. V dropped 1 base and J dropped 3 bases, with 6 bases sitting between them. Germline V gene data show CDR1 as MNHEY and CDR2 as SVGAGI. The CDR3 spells CASSYFDYTGELFF. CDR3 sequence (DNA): TGTGCCAGCAGTTACTTTGACTACACCGGGGAGCTGTTTTTT.

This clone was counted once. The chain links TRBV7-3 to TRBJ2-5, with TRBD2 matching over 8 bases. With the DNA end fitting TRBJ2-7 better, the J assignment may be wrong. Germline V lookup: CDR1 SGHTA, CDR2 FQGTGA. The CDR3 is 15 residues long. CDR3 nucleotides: TGTGCCAGCAGCCAATCGGGGACTAGGAGCTCCGAGCAGTACTTC. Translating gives CASSQSGTRSSEQYF.